A selection of T cell receptor beta chains follows, all from one sample in a study of T cell responses to AZD1222 COVID-19 vaccine. Repertoires were generated with immunoSEQ multiplex PCR, while TCRdb's copy carries only in-frame clones and drops some. The sample yields some 97,000 clones, roughly 89% seen once. Sequenced material: peripheral blood, taken on day 0 of AZD1222 vaccination. These receptors came from an adult in good health. The CDR3 runs from the conserved cysteine through the conserved F or W. A D gene is named only where the DNA matches it firmly. Some rows have no size entry. The others give once, few or many, or a class for an expanded clone.

.,TRBJ1-3,TRBD1,TRBV5-1,TGCGCCAGCAGCGTCCGGACAGGGTCTGGAAACACCATATATTTT,CASSVRTGSGNTIYF
.,TRBJ2-3,.,TRBV21-1,TGTGCCAGCATAGTACGGGGTCCTTACACAGATACGCAGTATTTT,CASIVRGPYTDTQYF
.,TRBJ1-1,TRBD1,TRBV29-1,TGCAGCGCATCGTCCCTACGACAGGGTGGAACTGAAGCTTTCTTT,CSASSLRQGGTEAFF
.,TRBJ1-2,.,TRBV3-1/TRBV3-2,TGTGCCAGCAGCCAATTTGAGTTATATGGCTACACCTTC,CASSQFELYGYTF
once,TRBJ2-5,TRBD2,TRBV19,TGTGCCAGTAGTAAGGGGACTAGCGGCTTTACGTACCAAGAGACCCAGTACTTC,CASSKGTSGFTYQETQYF
once,TRBJ2-1,.,TRBV7-9,TGTGCCAGCAGCTTAAGAGTCGGACAGAGCAATGAGCAGTTCTTC,CASSLRVGQSNEQFF
.,TRBJ2-2,.,TRBV6-4,TGTGCCAGCAGAAGAGACAGCGCGAACACCGGGGAGCTGTTTTTT,CASRRDSANTGELFF
.,TRBJ2-2,.,TRBV9,TGTGCCAGCAGCGTTCGGCCCACGAACACCGGGGAGCTGTTTTTT,CASSVRPTNTGELFF
.,TRBJ1-2,.,TRBV7-9,TGTGCCAGCAGCTTTAGTCAGGGGAACTATGGCTACACCTTC,CASSFSQGNYGYTF
.,TRBJ2-7,TRBD2,TRBV5-5,TGTGCCAGCAGCTTCGCTGCGGGGGGCACCTACGAGCAGTACTTC,CASSFAAGGTYEQYF
few,TRBJ2-7,.,TRBV18,TGTGCCAGCTCACCGCGGGGGGACAGGGTCTCCTACGAGCAGTACTTC,CASSPRGDRVSYEQYF
.,TRBJ1-1,.,TRBV9,TGTGCCAGCAGCGGGGGGCTCAACACTGAAGCTTTCTTT,CASSGGLNTEAFF
once,TRBJ2-2,.,TRBV2,TGTGCCAGCAGTAACAGGGTCACACGAAACACCGGGGAGCTGTTTTTT,CASSNRVTRNTGELFF
.,TRBJ2-1,TRBD1,TRBV5-1,TGCGCCAGCAGCTCACAGGGGGCCGGCAATGAGCAGTTCTTC,CASSSQGAGNEQFF
.,TRBJ1-4,.,TRBV7-3,TGTGCCAGCAGTCAGACGACAGGCAGTAATGAAAAACTGTTTTTT,CASSQTTGSNEKLFF
.,TRBJ2-7,.,TRBV20-1,TGCAGTGCTCAAAGTAGCTTGGAGCAGTACTTC,CSAQSSLEQYF
.,TRBJ2-2,.,TRBV7-2,TGTGCCAGCAGCTTAGGGCCGGCGGCGAGCACCGGGGAGCTGTTTTTT,CASSLGPAASTGELFF
.,TRBJ2-7,.,TRBV15,TGTGCCACCAGCAGAGGGGCAGAAACCTACGAGCAGTACTTC,CATSRGAETYEQYF
once,TRBJ1-3,TRBD1,TRBV27,TGTGCCAGCAGTTTATCCTGGACAGGGAGCTCTGGAAACACCATATATTTT,CASSLSWTGSSGNTIYF
.,TRBJ1-2,.,TRBV19,TGTGCCAGTAGTTTTCGGGGGGCGAACTATGGCTACACCTTC,CASSFRGANYGYTF
.,TRBJ2-2,.,TRBV5-6,TGTGCCAGCAGCTTGAGGGGCTCCGGGGAGCTGTTTTTT,CASSLRGSGELFF
.,TRBJ2-2,.,TRBV6-4,TGTGCCAGCAGTGACTCCCCCCCCGGGGAGCTGTTTTTT,CASSDSPPGELFF
.,TRBJ1-6,.,TRBV9,TGTGCCAGCAGCGTAGATAATTCACCCCTCCACTTT,CASSVDNSPLHF
.,TRBJ1-2,TRBD1,TRBV5-1,TGCGCCAGCGGCCCGGGGGACAGGGTCTTTAACTATGGCTACACCTTC,CASGPGDRVFNYGYTF